The T cell receptor beta chain under discussion was sequenced for a study of T cell responses to AZD1222 COVID-19 vaccine. The CDR3 is 15 amino acids. Trimming pared 3 bases from V and 11 bases from J, leaving 20 bases between. Germline lookup yields CDR1 MDHEN and CDR2 SYDVKM. Only in-frame clones appear in the TCRdb table, and some are missing; sequencing was by immunoSEQ multiplex PCR. The repertoire holds roughly 90,000 clones, with around nine tenths as singletons. This clone appeared once. No antigen is known for it. Overall study results and limits: At 160-218 and 743-854, vaccine-associated CD4 TCRs were dominant, and they spanned spike. It was only a handful of AZD1222 recipients who were seropositive at baseline. Females made up more of the donors, who were largely white British, and clonal diversity may have come out too low. When two AZD1222 doses had been given, Spike-specific TCR breadth and depth rose.

The chain uses TRBV28 and TRBJ2-1; a possible D gene is TRBD2 (6 bases). The TCR originated in an adult in good health. The starting material was peripheral blood, obtained on day 0 of MenACWY control vaccination. The CDR3 region is CASSFLGISGPKQFF. The CDR3 DNA is TGTGCCAGCAGTTTTCTGGGTATTAGCGGCCCGAAGCAGTTCTTC. The full variable domain, rest sourced from reference TRBV28 and TRBJ2-1, is DVKVTQSSRYLVKRTGEKVFLECVQDMDHENMFWYRQDPGLGLRLIYFSYDVKMKEKGDIPEGYSVSREKKERFSLILESASTNQTSMYLCASSFLGISGPKQFFGPGTRLTVL.